One T cell receptor beta chain is described in this entry. What it recognizes is unknown. Some clones are missing from TCRdb's copy, which holds only in-frame ones; the method was immunoSEQ multiplex PCR. The sample shows 95,000 to 150,000 clones, roughly 95% of them seen only once. This specimen belongs to a study of graft-versus-host responses after intestinal transplantation. The wider study: Isolated intestinal, liver-intestinal, or multivisceral transplants had been given to the recipients. Overall study findings and caveats: The marrow of recipients harbored GvH clones, and ileum or blood showed some of them first. Maximum circulating GvH clone levels tracked with early post-transplant HvG decreases. Within the allografts of patients who had graft-donor T cell macrochimerism, graft-versus-host to host-versus-graft clonal ratios were high.

CDR3 size: 16 residues. The V gene's germline CDR1 is MDHEN and CDR2 SYDVKM. V lost 10 bases, J lost 3 bases, and 15 bases stayed unmatched. The sequences come from unstimulated CD8+ T cells sorted from spleen or lymph node cells, collected before intestinal transplant. This sequence was found in a human donor who received an intestinal transplant. The V call is TRBV28, the J call TRBJ2-4; 7 nucleotides match TRBD2. The CDR3 nucleotides read TGTGCCACTAACCCCAGGGCGGGCGGGGGCAAAAACATTCAGTACTTC. Translation: CATNPRAGGGKNIQYF. Based on the CDR3 plus reference TRBV28 and TRBJ2-4, the full variable domain is DVKVTQSSRYLVKRTGEKVFLECVQDMDHENMFWYRQDPGLGLRLIYFSYDVKMKEKGDIPEGYSVSREKKERFSLILESASTNQTSMYLCATNPRAGGGKNIQYFGAGTRLSVL.